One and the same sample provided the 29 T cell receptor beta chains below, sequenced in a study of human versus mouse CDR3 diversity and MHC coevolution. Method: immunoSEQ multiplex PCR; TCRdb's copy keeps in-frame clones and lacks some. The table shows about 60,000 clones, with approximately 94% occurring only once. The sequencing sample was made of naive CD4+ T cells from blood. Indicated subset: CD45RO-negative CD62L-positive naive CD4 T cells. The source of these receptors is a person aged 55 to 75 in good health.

Here the CDR3 DNA reads TGTGCCAGCTCACCAAGCCAAGAGGAGCCCCAGCATTTT. Its translation is CASSPSQEEPQHF. This chain connects TRBV18 to TRBJ1-5, with D uncertain. Trimming took 2 bases from V and 8 from J, leaving 10 bases between them. Germline V CDR1 and CDR2: KGHSH, LQKENI. The CDR3 length is 13 residues.

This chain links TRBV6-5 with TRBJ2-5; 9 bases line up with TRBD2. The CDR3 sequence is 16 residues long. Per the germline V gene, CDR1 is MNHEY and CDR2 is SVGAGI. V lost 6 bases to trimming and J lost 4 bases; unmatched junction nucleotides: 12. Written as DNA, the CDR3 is TGTGCCAGCAGCTACCCGATAGCGGGAGTCATAGAGACCCAGTACTTC. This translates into CASSYPIAGVIETQYF.

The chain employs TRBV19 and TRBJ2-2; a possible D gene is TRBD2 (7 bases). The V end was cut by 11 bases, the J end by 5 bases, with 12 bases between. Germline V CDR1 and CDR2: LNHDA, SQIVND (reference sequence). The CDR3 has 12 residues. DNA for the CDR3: TGTGCCCTAGGGGGGGGGACCGGGGAGCTGTTTTTT. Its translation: CALGGGTGELFF.

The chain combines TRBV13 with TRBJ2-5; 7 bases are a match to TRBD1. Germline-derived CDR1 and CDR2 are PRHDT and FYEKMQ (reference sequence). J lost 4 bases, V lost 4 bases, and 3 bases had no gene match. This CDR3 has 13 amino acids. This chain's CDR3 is CASSYDRAETQYF. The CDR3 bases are TGTGCCAGCAGCTATGACAGGGCAGAGACCCAGTACTTC. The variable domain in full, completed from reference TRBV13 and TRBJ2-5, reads AAGVIQSPRHLIKEKRETATLKCYPIPRHDTVYWYQQGPGQDPQFLISFYEKMQSDKGSIPDRFSAQQFSDYHSELNMSSLELGDSALYFCASSYDRAETQYFGPGTRLLVL.

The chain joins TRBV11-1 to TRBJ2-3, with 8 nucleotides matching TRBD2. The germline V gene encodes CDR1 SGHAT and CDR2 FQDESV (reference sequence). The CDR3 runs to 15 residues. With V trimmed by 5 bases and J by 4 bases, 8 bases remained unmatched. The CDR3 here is CASSRTSQRADTQYF. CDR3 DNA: TGTGCCAGCAGCCGGACTAGCCAGCGAGCAGATACGCAGTATTTT.

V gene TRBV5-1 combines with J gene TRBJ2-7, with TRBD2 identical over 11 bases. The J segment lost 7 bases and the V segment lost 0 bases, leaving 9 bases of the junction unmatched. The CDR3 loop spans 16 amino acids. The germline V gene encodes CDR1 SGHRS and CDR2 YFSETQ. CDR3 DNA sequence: TGCGCCAGCAGCTTGGCGGTACTAGCGGGAGTGGGTGAGCAGTACTTC. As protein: CASSLAVLAGVGEQYF. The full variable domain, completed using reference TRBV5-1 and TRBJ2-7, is KAGVTQTPRYLIKTRGQQVTLSCSPISGHRSVSWYQQTPGQGLQFLFEYFSETQRNKGNFPGRFSGRQFSNSRSEMNVSTLELGDSALYLCASSLAVLAGVGEQYFGPGTRLTVT.

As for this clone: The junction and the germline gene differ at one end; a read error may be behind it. CDR3 in amino acids: CATWTGNRPQHF. CDR3 bases: TGTGCCACCTGGACAGGCAATCGGCCCCAGCATTTT. The V call is TRBV28, the J call TRBJ1-5; 7 positions agree with TRBD1. The CDR3 length is 12 residues. CDR1 is MDHEN and CDR2 is SYDVKM in the germline V gene.

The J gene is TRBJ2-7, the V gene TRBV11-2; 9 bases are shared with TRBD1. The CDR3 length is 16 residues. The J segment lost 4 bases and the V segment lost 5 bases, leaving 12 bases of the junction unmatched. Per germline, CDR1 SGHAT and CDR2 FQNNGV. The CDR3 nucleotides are TGTGCCAGCAGCCCGCTGGGGGGACAGGGCGGGTACGAGCAGTACTTC. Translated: CASSPLGGQGGYEQYF. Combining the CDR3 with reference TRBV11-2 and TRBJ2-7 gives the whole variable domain EAGVAQSPRYKIIEKRQSVAFWCNPISGHATLYWYQQILGQGPKLLIQFQNNGVVDDSQLPKDRFSAERLKGVDSTLKIQPAKLEDSAVYLCASSPLGGQGGYEQYFGPGTRLTVT.

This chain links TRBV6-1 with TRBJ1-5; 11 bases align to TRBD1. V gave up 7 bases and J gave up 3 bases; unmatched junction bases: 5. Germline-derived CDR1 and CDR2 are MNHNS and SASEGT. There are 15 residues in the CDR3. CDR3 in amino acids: CASTRDRGYNQPQHF. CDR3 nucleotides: TGTGCCAGCACCCGGGACAGGGGGTACAATCAGCCCCAGCATTTT.

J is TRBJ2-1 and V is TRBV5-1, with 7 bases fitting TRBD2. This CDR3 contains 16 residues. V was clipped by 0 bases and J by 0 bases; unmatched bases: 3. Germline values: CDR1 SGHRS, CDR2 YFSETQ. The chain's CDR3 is CASSLVASGSYNEQFF. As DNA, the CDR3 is TGCGCCAGCAGCTTGGTGGCTAGCGGCTCCTACAATGAGCAGTTCTTC.

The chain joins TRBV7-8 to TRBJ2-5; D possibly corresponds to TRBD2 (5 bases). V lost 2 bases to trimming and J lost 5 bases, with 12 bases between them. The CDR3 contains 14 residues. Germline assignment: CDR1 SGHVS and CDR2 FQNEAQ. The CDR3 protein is CASSLRGIGETQYF. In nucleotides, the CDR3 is TGTGCCAGCAGCTTAAGAGGGATTGGGGAGACCCAGTACTTC.

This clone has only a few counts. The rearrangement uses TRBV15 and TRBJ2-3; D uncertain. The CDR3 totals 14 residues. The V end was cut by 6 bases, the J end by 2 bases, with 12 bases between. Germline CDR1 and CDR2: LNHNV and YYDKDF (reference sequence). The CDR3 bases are TGTGCCACCAGTACTGGGCAGAACACAGATACGCAGTATTTT. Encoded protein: CATSTGQNTDTQYF.

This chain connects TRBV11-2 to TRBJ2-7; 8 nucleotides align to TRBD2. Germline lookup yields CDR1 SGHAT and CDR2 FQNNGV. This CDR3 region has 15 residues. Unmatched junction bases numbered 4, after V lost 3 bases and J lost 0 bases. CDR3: CASSLYTSGSYEQYF. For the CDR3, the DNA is TGTGCCAGCAGCTTGTACACTAGCGGCTCCTACGAGCAGTACTTC.

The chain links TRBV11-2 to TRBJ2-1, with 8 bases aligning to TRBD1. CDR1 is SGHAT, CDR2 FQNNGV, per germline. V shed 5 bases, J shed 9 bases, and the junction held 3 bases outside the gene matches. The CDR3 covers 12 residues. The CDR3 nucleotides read TGTGCCAGCAGCACGACAGGGGTTGAGCAGTTCTTC. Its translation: CASSTTGVEQFF.

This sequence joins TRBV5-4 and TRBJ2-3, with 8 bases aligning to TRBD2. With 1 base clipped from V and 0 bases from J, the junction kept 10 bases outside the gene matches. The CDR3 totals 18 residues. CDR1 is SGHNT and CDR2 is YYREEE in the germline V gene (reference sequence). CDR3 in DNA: TGTGCCAGCAGCTTGCCAGGACTAGCCCTACCTAGCACAGATACGCAGTATTTT. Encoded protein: CASSLPGLALPSTDTQYF.

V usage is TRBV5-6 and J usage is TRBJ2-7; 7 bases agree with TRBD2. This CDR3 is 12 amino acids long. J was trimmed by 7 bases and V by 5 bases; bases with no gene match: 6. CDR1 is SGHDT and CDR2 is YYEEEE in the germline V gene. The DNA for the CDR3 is TGTGCCAGCAGGGACCCTAGCGGAGAGCAGTACTTC. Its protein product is CASRDPSGEQYF.

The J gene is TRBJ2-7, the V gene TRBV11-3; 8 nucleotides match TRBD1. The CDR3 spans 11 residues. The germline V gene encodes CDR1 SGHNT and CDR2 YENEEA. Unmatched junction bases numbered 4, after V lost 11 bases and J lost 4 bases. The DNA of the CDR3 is TGTGCCTCCCGGGACAGGTACGAGCAGTACTTC. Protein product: CASRDRYEQYF.

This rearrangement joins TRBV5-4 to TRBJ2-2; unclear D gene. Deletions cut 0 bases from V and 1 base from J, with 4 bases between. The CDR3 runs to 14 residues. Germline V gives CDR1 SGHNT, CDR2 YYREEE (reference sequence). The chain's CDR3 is CASSLGGNTGELFF. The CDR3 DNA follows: TGTGCCAGCAGCTTGGGCGGGAACACCGGGGAGCTGTTTTTT.

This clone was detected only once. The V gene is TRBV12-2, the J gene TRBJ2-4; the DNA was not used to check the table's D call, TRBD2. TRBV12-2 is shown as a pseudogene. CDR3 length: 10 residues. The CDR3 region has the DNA TGTGCAAGTCGCTTAGAAGAGGTTATATTC. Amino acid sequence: CASRLEEVIF.

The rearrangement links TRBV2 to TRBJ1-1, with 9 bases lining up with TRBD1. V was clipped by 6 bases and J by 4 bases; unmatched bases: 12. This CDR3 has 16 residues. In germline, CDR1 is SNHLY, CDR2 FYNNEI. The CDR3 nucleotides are TGTGCCAGCAGCCGATTCGGGACAGGGCCGGCCACTGAAGCTTTCTTT. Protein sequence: CASSRFGTGPATEAFF.

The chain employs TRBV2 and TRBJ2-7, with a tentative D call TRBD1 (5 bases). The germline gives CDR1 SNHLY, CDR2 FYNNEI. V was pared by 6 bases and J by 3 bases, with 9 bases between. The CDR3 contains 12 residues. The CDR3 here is CASREQGYEQYF. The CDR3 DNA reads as TGTGCCAGCAGGGAGCAGGGCTACGAGCAGTACTTC. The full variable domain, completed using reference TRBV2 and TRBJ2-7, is EPEVTQTPSHQVTQMGQEVILRCVPISNHLYFYWYRQILGQKVEFLVSFYNNEISEKSEIFDDQFSVERPDGSNFTLKIRSTKLEDSAMYFCASREQGYEQYFGPGTRLTVT.

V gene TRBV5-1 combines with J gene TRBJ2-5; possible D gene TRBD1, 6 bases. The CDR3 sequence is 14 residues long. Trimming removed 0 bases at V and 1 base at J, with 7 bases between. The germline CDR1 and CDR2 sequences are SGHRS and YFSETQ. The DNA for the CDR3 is TGCGCCAGCAGCTTGGGGGACATCCAAGAGACCCAGTACTTC. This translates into CASSLGDIQETQYF.

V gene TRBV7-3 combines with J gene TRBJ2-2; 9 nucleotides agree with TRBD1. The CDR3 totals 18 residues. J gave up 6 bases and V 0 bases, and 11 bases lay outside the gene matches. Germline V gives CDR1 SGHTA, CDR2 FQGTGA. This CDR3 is CASSLTAPGQGFAGELFF. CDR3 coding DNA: TGTGCCAGCAGCTTAACTGCCCCAGGACAGGGGTTCGCCGGGGAGCTGTTTTTT.

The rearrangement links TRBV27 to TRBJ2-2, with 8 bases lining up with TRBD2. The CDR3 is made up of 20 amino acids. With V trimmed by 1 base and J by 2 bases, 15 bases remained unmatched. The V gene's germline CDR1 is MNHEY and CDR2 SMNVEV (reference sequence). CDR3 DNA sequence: TGTGCCAGCAGTTTATACCTCCAAACCGGGACTAGGTTTAACACCGGGGAGCTGTTTTTT. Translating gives CASSLYLQTGTRFNTGELFF.

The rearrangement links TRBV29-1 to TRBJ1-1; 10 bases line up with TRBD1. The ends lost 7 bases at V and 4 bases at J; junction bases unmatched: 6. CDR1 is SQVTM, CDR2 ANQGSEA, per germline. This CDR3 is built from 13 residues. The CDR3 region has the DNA TGCAGCGCCGGGACAGGGGCTAGCACTGAAGCTTTCTTT. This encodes CSAGTGASTEAFF. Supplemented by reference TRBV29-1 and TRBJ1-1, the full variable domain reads SAVISQKPSRDICQRGTSLTIQCQVDSQVTMMFWYRQQPGQSLTLIATANQGSEATYESGFVIDKFPISRPNLTFSTLTVSNMSPEDSSIYLCSAGTGASTEAFFGQGTRLTVV.

CDR3 in amino acids: CASSYTRTGRETQYF. Written as DNA, the CDR3 is TGTGCCAGCAGCTATACCCGGACAGGGAGGGAGACCCAGTACTTC. The chain is built from TRBV5-6 and TRBJ2-5; 8 bases agree with TRBD1. The CDR3 covers 15 residues. V was pared by 3 bases and J by 5 bases, with 9 bases of the junction left unmatched. Per germline, CDR1 SGHDT and CDR2 YYEEEE.

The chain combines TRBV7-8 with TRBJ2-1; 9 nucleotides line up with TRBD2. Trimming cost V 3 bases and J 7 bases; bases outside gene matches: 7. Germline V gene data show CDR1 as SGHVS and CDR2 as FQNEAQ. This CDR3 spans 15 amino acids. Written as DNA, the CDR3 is TGTGCCAGCAGCTTGGCGGGAGGGCCCTGGAATGAGCAGTTCTTC. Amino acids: CASSLAGGPWNEQFF. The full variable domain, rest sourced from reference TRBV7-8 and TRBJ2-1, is GAGVSQSPRYKVAKRGQDVALRCDPISGHVSLFWYQQALGQGPEFLTYFQNEAQLDKSGLPSDRFFAERPEGSVSTLKIQRTQQEDSAVYLCASSLAGGPWNEQFFGPGTRLTVL.

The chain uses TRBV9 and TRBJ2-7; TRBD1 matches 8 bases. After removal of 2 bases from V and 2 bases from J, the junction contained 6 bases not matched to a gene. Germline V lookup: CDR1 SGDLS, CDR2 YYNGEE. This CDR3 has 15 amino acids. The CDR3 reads CASSVDDRGAYEQYF. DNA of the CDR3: TGTGCCAGCAGCGTGGACGACAGGGGAGCCTACGAGCAGTACTTC. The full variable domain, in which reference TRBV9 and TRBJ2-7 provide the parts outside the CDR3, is DSGVTQTPKHLITATGQRVTLRCSPRSGDLSVYWYQQSLDQGLQFLIQYYNGEERAKGNILERFSAQQFPDLHSELNLSSLELGDSALYFCASSVDDRGAYEQYFGPGTRLTVT.

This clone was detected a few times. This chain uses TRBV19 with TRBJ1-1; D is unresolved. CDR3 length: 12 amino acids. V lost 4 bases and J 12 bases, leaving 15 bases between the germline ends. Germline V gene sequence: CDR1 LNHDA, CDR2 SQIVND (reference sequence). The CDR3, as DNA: TGTGCCAGTAGTAAGGAAGGGCGAGGGACTTTCTTT. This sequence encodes CASSKEGRGTFF.